These 27 T cell receptor beta chains came from one sample sequenced in a study of blood T cells in healthy people across ages. Sample-barcoded 5' priming and a J-beta primer mix drove a second PCR of 7 to 11 cycles. MiXCR was run by TCRdb on the 5' RACE reads, yielding one entry per CDR3 protein. This table holds about 570,000 distinct CDR3 sequences, 25% to 30% found once. Sequencing was done on a sample of blood. The receptors stem from a woman aged 65 to 85 in good health.

This clonotype was found a few times. V and J are TRBV4-1 and TRBJ2-1, with a weak D call TRBD2 (7 bases). V was shortened by 4 bases and J by 7 bases, with 23 bases between the two germline ends. The CDR3 is 17 residues long. From germline, CDR1 is MGHRA and CDR2 YSYEKL. The CDR3 spells CASSREGGGGGRNEQFF. CDR3 DNA sequence: TGCGCCAGCAGCCGAGAAGGAGGAGGGGGGGGCCGGAATGAGCAGTTCTTC.

Remarks on this clonotype: This may be a read error, as it is one base from a much larger clone. Since the CDR3 does not end with the conserved phenylalanine or tryptophan, this likely comes from a read error. The chain is built from TRBV5-5 and TRBJ2-3; 8 positions agree with TRBD2. The CDR3 length is 14 residues. Germline V gene data show CDR1 as SGHKS and CDR2 as YYEKEE (reference sequence). Unmatched junction bases numbered 0, after V lost 2 bases and J lost 1 base. Here the CDR3 reads CASSLLAGTDTQYL. The CDR3 DNA sequence: TGTGCCAGCAGCTTACTAGCGGGCACAGATACGCAGTATCTT.

In its sample, this clonotype was seen a few times. The chain recombines TRBV20-1 with TRBJ1-5, with a possible D match to TRBD1 (6 bases). Germline values: CDR1 DFQATT, CDR2 SNEGSKA (reference sequence). The V and J ends lost 0 bases and 3 bases respectively, with 15 bases between them. The CDR3 runs to 16 residues. CDR3 sequence: CSARDQNRDNNQPQHF. The CDR3, as DNA: TGCAGTGCTAGAGATCAGAACAGGGATAACAATCAGCCCCAGCATTTT.

This chain connects TRBV5-1 to TRBJ2-2; D call uncertain. Germline CDR1 reads SGHRS; CDR2 reads YFSETQ. The CDR3 covers 14 residues. V lost 6 bases and J lost 0, with 9 bases in between. The CDR3 protein is CASNLGPNTGELFF. The CDR3 nucleotides read TGCGCCAGCAACTTAGGGCCGAACACCGGGGAGCTGTTTTTT.

This clonotype occurred a few times. This chain links TRBV5-1 with TRBJ1-2; D gene uncertain. Trimming removed 2 bases at V and 3 bases at J, with 11 bases between. The CDR3 runs to 14 residues. Looked up from germline, CDR1 is SGHRS and CDR2 is YFSETQ. The CDR3 nucleotides read TGCGCCAGCAGCTTAGAGGGTTTGGACTATGGCTACACCTTC. It translates to CASSLEGLDYGYTF.

This clonotype was counted between two and nine times. This chain joins TRBV20-1 and TRBJ2-6; D is unclear. CDR1 DFQATT and CDR2 SNEGSKA come from the germline V gene (reference sequence). There are 13 residues in the CDR3. V gave up 3 bases and J gave up 3 bases, with 6 bases separating them. The CDR3 coding sequence is TGCAGTGCTAGGGCCGATGGGGCCAACGTCCTGACTTTC. Protein sequence: CSARADGANVLTF.

In this sample, this clonotype turned up a few times. A read error may produce the germline difference seen at one junction end. The rearrangement links TRBV20-1 to TRBJ2-7; 9 bases are shared with TRBD2. The CDR3 contains 13 residues. Germline V lookup: CDR1 DFQATT, CDR2 SNEGSKA (reference sequence). The CDR3 spells CSAKVTSGYEQHF. Written as DNA, the CDR3 is TGCAGTGCTAAGGTCACTAGCGGGTACGAGCAGCACTTC.

The CDR3 bases are TGTGCCAGCAGCCAAACAGGACTAGCGAACTACAATGAGCAGTTCTTC. Amino acid sequence: CASSQTGLANYNEQFF. The chain uses TRBV14 and TRBJ2-1; 9 nucleotides align to TRBD2. CDR1 SGHDN and CDR2 FVKESK come from the germline V gene. V gave up 2 bases and J gave up 3 bases; unmatched junction bases: 5. This CDR3 comprises 16 residues.

This clonotype turned up a few times. The chain recombines TRBV29-1 with TRBJ2-3; tentatively, D is TRBD2 (6 bases). V was pared by 0 bases and J by 0 bases, with 13 bases between. Germline assignment: CDR1 SQVTM and CDR2 ANQGSEA. The CDR3 runs 16 residues. CDR3: CSVEDRLRGSTDTQYF. The CDR3 coding sequence is TGCAGCGTTGAAGATCGTCTCCGGGGGAGCACAGATACGCAGTATTTT.

About this clonotype: At one end, the junction sequence differs from germline, possibly due to a read error. The V call is TRBV12-3 or TRBV12-4, the J call TRBJ2-7; 9 nucleotides line up with TRBD1. CDR3 length: 14 amino acids. The CDR3 loop reads CASSGDRDIVLTFF. CDR3 bases: TGTGCCAGCAGTGGGGACAGGGATATAGTATTGACGTTCTTC.

The rearrangement uses TRBV4-3 and TRBJ1-3; no clear D. Germline values: CDR1 LGHNA, CDR2 YSLEER. V was cut by 1 base and J by 0 bases, with 10 bases left in between. The CDR3 consists of 16 residues. CDR3 sequence: CASSQGWGSSGNTIYF. CDR3 in DNA: TGCGCCAGCAGCCAAGGATGGGGATCCTCTGGAAACACCATATATTTT.

CDR3 sequence (DNA): TGTGCCAGCAGATACATACACACTGAAGCTTTCTTT. It specifies CASRYIHTEAFF. This chain joins TRBV7-2 and TRBJ1-1; D not resolved. The germline V and J ends were trimmed by 6 bases and 3 bases, with 8 bases remaining between them. CDR1 and CDR2 (germline): SGHTA, FQGNSA. The CDR3 extends over 12 amino acids.

Regarding this clonotype: At one of its ends the junction is not consistent with the germline gene, which may arise from a read error. The chain is built from TRBV30 and TRBJ2-3; D unclear. Germline values: CDR1 GTSNPN, CDR2 SVGIG (reference sequence). CDR3 length: 11 residues. CDR3 in DNA: TGTGCCTGGAGTGTACGCCTCAAGGTGCATTTT. Amino acid sequence: CAWSVRLKVHF.

As for this clonotype: The germline gene is not matched at one end of the junction; a read error may be the cause. The chain links TRBV5-5 to TRBJ2-1, with D possibly called TRBD1 or TRBD2 (5 bases each). Per the germline V gene, CDR1 is SGHKS and CDR2 is YYEKEE (reference sequence). CDR3 length equals 12 residues. The chain's CDR3 is CASSLFGSWGYF. CDR3 coding DNA: TGTGCCAGCAGCTTGTTTGGGTCTTGGGGGTACTTC. The full variable domain, completed using reference TRBV5-5 and TRBJ2-1, is DAGVTQSPTHLIKTRGQQVTLRCSPISGHKSVSWYQQVLGQGPQFIFQYYEKEERGRGNFPDRFSARQFPNYSSELNVNALLLGDSALYLCASSLFGSWGYFGPGTRLTVL.

This clonotype was counted between two and nine times. The chain is built from TRBV4-2 and TRBJ1-6; D not certain. The V end was cut by 3 bases, the J end by 7 bases, with 10 bases between. The CDR3 covers 14 residues. Germline V gives CDR1 LGHNA, CDR2 YNFKEQ. The CDR3 DNA reads as TGTGCCAGCAGCCAGGCGGTCTTCAATTCACCCCTCCACTTT. As protein: CASSQAVFNSPLHF.

Comment on this clonotype: The junction and the germline gene differ at one end; a read error may be behind it. The V call is TRBV9, the J call TRBJ2-1; either TRBD1 or TRBD2 may fit D (6 bases each). CDR3 length: 16 amino acids. Per germline, CDR1 SGDLS and CDR2 YYNGEE. In nucleotides, the CDR3 is TGTGCCAGCAGCGTAGATCCGGGGGCCTCCGACAATGAGCAGTTCTTC. Its protein is CASSVDPGASDNEQFF.

Details on this clonotype: One junction end does not reproduce the germline sequence, and a read error may be involved. The rearrangement uses TRBV7-7 and TRBJ2-3; tentative D call: TRBD1 (6 bases). There are 14 residues in the CDR3. The germline gives CDR1 SSHAT, CDR2 FNYEAQ (reference sequence). The CDR3 DNA is TGTGCTAGCAGCCGGATCGACAGGCCAGATACGCAGTATTTT. Translating gives CASSRIDRPDTQYF. The full variable domain, rest sourced from reference TRBV7-7 and TRBJ2-3, is GAGVSQSPRYKVTKRGQDVTLRCDPISSHATLYWYQQALGQGPEFLTYFNYEAQPDKSGLPSDRFSAERPEGSISTLTIQRTEQRDSAMYRCASSRIDRPDTQYFGPGTRLTVL.

V gene TRBV11-3 combines with J gene TRBJ2-2; 8 positions agree with TRBD1. V shed 5 bases, J shed 0 bases, and the junction held 5 bases outside the gene matches. Germline assignment: CDR1 SGHNT and CDR2 YENEEA. CDR3 length equals 16 residues. This chain's CDR3 is CASSLRQGPNTGELFF. The CDR3 DNA sequence: TGTGCCAGCAGCCTTCGACAGGGGCCGAACACCGGGGAGCTGTTTTTT.

This clonotype occurred a few times. The rearrangement joins TRBV20-1 to TRBJ1-1; D remains unclear. The germline V and J ends were trimmed by 4 bases and 0 bases, with 9 bases remaining between them. Germline V gene lookup returns CDR1 DFQATT and CDR2 SNEGSKA (reference sequence). This CDR3 has 13 amino acids. The CDR3 loop reads CSATLPLNTEAFF. As DNA, the CDR3 is TGCAGTGCTACCCTGCCTCTGAACACTGAAGCTTTCTTT.

The chain carries TRBV19 and TRBJ1-2; 7 nucleotides align to TRBD1. The CDR3 totals 14 residues. The J segment lost 2 bases and the V segment lost 2 bases, leaving 2 bases of the junction unmatched. Germline CDR1 and CDR2: LNHDA and SQIVND (reference sequence). This CDR3 is CASSINRGNYGYTF. DNA for the CDR3: TGTGCCAGTAGTATAAACAGGGGAAACTATGGCTACACCTTC.

In this sample, this clonotype turned up a few times. V usage is TRBV5-1 and J usage is TRBJ2-5; no definite D call. The J call is in doubt because the DNA end fits TRBJ2-7 better. The CDR3 spans 12 residues. Germline V CDR1 and CDR2: SGHRS, YFSETQ. This CDR3 is CASSLDGSEQYF. In nucleotides, the CDR3 is TGCGCCAGCAGCTTGGACGGCTCCGAGCAGTACTTC.

In its sample, this clonotype was seen a few times. V usage is TRBV11-2 and J usage is TRBJ2-5; D is unclear. The CDR3 totals 12 residues. Deletions cut 1 base from V and 5 bases from J, with 5 bases between. Germline V CDR1 and CDR2: SGHAT, FQNNGV. CDR3 DNA: TGTGCCAGCAGCTTAGTGTATGAGACCCAGTACTTC. Its translation: CASSLVYETQYF.

This clonotype was seen a handful of times. This chain links TRBV6-2 or TRBV6-3 with TRBJ1-2; D ambiguous. This CDR3 is 13 amino acids long. V lost 6 bases and J 4 bases, leaving 12 bases between the germline ends. From germline, CDR1 is MNHEY and CDR2 SVGEGT. CDR3 protein: CASSTGRFYGYTF. CDR3 bases: TGTGCCAGCAGCACTGGGAGGTTCTATGGCTACACCTTC.

This clonotype was found a few times. The chain recombines TRBV10-3 with TRBJ2-3; possibly TRBD1 for D (5 bases). Trimming shortened V by 7 bases and J by 1 base, and 12 bases separated the two germline ends. Germline CDR1 reads ENHRY; CDR2 reads SYGVKD. This CDR3 contains 14 residues. CDR3 in amino acids: CAIKKDKRTDTQYF. As DNA, the CDR3 is TGTGCCATCAAGAAGGACAAACGCACAGATACGCAGTATTTT.

V usage is TRBV4-3 and J usage is TRBJ1-2, with 10 bases that match TRBD1. The CDR3 runs 16 residues. Germline assignment: CDR1 LGHNA and CDR2 YSLEER. Unmatched junction bases numbered 13, after V lost 4 bases and J lost 8 bases. The CDR3 bases are TGCGCCAGCAGCCGGGTGCAAGGACAGGGGGTCGGGGGCTACACCTTC. Its translation: CASSRVQGQGVGGYTF.

In its sample, this clonotype was seen many times. The CDR3 sequence is CASSPAQETQYF. For the CDR3, the DNA is TGTGCCAGCAGCCCCGCTCAAGAGACCCAGTACTTC. The chain couples TRBV18 to TRBJ2-5; unclear D gene. The germline V gene encodes CDR1 KGHSH and CDR2 LQKENI. This CDR3 spans 12 amino acids. V lost 8 bases to trimming and J lost 2 bases, with 9 bases between them.

The chain employs TRBV4-1 and TRBJ2-3; D is perhaps TRBD1 or TRBD2 (5 bases each). The V end was cut by 3 bases, the J end by 1 base, with 14 bases between. Germline V lookup: CDR1 MGHRA, CDR2 YSYEKL. The CDR3 has 16 residues. CDR3 coding DNA: TGCGCCAGCAGCCAGGCCGCCGGGACCCGCACAGATACGCAGTATTTT. This codes for CASSQAAGTRTDTQYF.